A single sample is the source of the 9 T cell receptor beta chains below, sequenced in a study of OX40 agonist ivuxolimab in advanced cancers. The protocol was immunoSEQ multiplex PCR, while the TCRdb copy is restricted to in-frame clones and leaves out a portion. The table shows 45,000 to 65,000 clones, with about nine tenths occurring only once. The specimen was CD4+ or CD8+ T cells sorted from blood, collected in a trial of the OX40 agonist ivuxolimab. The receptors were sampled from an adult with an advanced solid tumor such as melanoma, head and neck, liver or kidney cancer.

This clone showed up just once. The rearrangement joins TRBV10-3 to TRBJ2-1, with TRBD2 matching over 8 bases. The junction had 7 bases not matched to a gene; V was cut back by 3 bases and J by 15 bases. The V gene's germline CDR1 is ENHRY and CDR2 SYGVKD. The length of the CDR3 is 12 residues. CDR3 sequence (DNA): TGTGCCATCAGTGAACTAGCGGATGTCCCGTTCTTC. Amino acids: CAISELADVPFF.

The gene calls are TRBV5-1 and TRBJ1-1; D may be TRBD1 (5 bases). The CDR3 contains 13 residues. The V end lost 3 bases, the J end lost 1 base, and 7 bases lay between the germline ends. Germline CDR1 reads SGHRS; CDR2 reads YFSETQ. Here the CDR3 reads CASSSGQNTEAFF. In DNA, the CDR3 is TGCGCCAGCAGCTCCGGACAGAACACTGAAGCTTTCTTT. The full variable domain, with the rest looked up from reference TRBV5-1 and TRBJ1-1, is KAGVTQTPRYLIKTRGQQVTLSCSPISGHRSVSWYQQTPGQGLQFLFEYFSETQRNKGNFPGRFSGRQFSNSRSEMNVSTLELGDSALYLCASSSGQNTEAFFGQGTRLTVV.

The CDR3 here is CASSLGSDGRTVRTYEQYF. The DNA of the CDR3 is TGCGCCAGCAGCTTGGGTTCTGACGGCAGGACCGTCAGGACCTACGAGCAGTACTTC. The chain links TRBV5-1 to TRBJ2-7; no clear D. The CDR3 sequence is 19 residues long. Germline values: CDR1 SGHRS, CDR2 YFSETQ. V lost 0 bases to trimming and J lost 2 bases, with 24 bases between them.

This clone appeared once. CDR3 residues: CASSSQPGLALETQYF. CDR3 DNA sequence: TGCGCCAGCAGCTCCCAACCGGGACTAGCTCTTGAGACCCAGTACTTC. The V call is TRBV5-1, the J call TRBJ2-5, with 9 bases identical to TRBD2. The CDR3 consists of 16 residues. Unmatched junction bases numbered 11, after V lost 3 bases and J lost 5 bases. Germline V CDR1 and CDR2: SGHRS, YFSETQ.

CDR3 sequence: CASSLNTGSSYNEQFF. In DNA, the CDR3 is TGTGCCAGCAGCCTAAACACGGGGAGCTCCTACAATGAGCAGTTCTTC. The rearrangement uses TRBV9 and TRBJ2-1, with D possibly matching TRBD2 (5 bases). The CDR3 extends over 16 amino acids. In germline, CDR1 is SGDLS, CDR2 YYNGEE. V shed 4 bases and J shed 0 bases, with 14 bases lying between them.

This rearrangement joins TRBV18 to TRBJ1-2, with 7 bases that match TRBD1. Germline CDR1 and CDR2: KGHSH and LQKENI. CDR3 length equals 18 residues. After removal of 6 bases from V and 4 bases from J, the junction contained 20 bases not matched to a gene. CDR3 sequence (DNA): TGTGCCAGCTCTCCCCAGGGGGGGAGATTGCTCGGAGGCTATGGCTACACCTTC. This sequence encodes CASSPQGGRLLGGYGYTF.

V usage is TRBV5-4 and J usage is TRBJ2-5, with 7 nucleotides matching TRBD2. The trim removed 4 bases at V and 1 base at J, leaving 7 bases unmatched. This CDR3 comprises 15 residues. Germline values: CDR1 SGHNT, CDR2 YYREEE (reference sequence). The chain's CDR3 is CASSRGGGTQETQYF. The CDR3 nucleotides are TGTGCCAGCAGCCGAGGCGGGGGAACCCAAGAGACCCAGTACTTC. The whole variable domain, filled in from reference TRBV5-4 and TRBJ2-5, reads ETGVTQSPTHLIKTRGQQVTLRCSSQSGHNTVSWYQQALGQGPQFIFQYYREEENGRGNFPPRFSGLQFPNYSSELNVNALELDDSALYLCASSRGGGTQETQYFGPGTRLLVL.

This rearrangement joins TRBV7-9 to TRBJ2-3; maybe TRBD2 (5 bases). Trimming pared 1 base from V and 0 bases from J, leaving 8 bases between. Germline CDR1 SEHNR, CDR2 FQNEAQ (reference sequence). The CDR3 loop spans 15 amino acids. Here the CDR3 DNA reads TGTGCCAGCAGCTTAGACTGGACTAGCACAGATACGCAGTATTTT. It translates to CASSLDWTSTDTQYF.

CDR3 in DNA: TGTGCCAGCAGAGGAGGGGGAGGATGGGGCACTGAAGCTTTCTTT. Protein product: CASRGGGGWGTEAFF. The V call is TRBV2, the J call TRBJ1-1; D perhaps matches TRBD1 (6 bases). Per germline, CDR1 SNHLY and CDR2 FYNNEI. This CDR3 has 15 residues. The V gene lost 6 bases and the J gene lost 4 bases, with 18 bases spanning the gap.